This T cell receptor (beta chain) came from a study of tumor-infiltrating lymphocytes in primary liver carcinoma. General study findings and limits: Pairs of tumor regions overlapped more than tumor-adjacent and tumor-blood pairs did.

Unsorted whole blood supplied the blood RNA, and germline DNA was isolated too. About this clonotype: Its antigen is still unknown. One end of the junction is discordant with germline, which a read error may explain.

Germline V gene lookup returns CDR1 SGHDN and CDR2 FVKESK. The CDR3 contains 17 residues. TCR beta cDNA came from 400 to 500 ng total RNA, primed with a constant-region primer. The TCR beta library was amplified through three nested multiplex PCR rounds in a modified ARM-PCR procedure. With TRBV1-TRBV30 forward primers and a C-beta reverse primer, the first two PCR rounds were run for about 10 cycles each. TCRdb reprocessed the multiplex PCR reads with MiXCR, giving one entry per CDR3 protein. This sample yields a few hundred thousand distinct CDR3 sequences, of which about three fifths are seen a single time; approximately 15% belongs to the top ten.

The sequence came from a young woman with primary liver carcinoma and hepatitis B virus infection. Sequenced input: peripheral blood. The chain is built from TRBV14 and TRBJ2-1; the match to TRBD2 covers 9 bases. The CDR3 DNA reads TGTGCCAGAAGCCAAGCGCGTCTAGCGGGGTCCTACAATGAGCAGTTCTTC. This translates into CARSQARLAGSYNEQFF. The variable domain in full, with the rest retrieved from reference TRBV14 and TRBJ2-1, is EAGVTQFPSHSVIEKGQTVTLRCDPISGHDNLYWYRRVMGKEIKFLLHFVKESKQDESGMPNNRFLAERTGGTYSTLKVQPAELEDSGVYFCARSQARLAGSYNEQFFGPGTRLTVL.